The 2 T cell receptor beta chains listed next were all sequenced from one sample in a study of blood T cells in healthy people across ages. A second roughly 7 to 11 cycle PCR used barcoded and J-beta primers. TCRdb ran MiXCR on the 5' RACE reads and lists one entry per CDR3 protein. The sample contains roughly 700,000 distinct CDR3 sequences, about half of which appear only once. Sequencing was performed on blood. These receptor sequences come from a woman aged 60-75 years in good health.

The V call is TRBV27, the J call TRBJ1-2; D is uncertain. This CDR3 has 16 residues. Germline V CDR1 and CDR2: MNHEY, SMNVEV (reference sequence). V gave up 0 bases and J gave up 0 bases, with 11 bases separating them. The CDR3 nucleotides read TGTGCCAGCAGTTTATCGATACGGGGTTCTAACTATGGCTACACCTTC. It translates to CASSLSIRGSNYGYTF.

This clonotype has at least ten counts. The chain links TRBV12-3 or TRBV12-4 to TRBJ1-6; 11 positions agree with TRBD1. The CDR3 consists of 16 residues. The V gene end was trimmed by 7 bases and the J gene end by 8 bases; junction bases not matched to a gene: 10. CDR3 amino acids: CASTQGGTGGYSPLHF. CDR3 nucleotides: TGTGCCAGCACCCAGGGAGGGACAGGGGGATATTCACCCCTCCACTTT.